Sequencing of this T cell receptor (beta chain) was carried out in a study of T cell changes during pregnancy in multiple sclerosis. This clone has a single count. Libraries were prepared by immunoSEQ multiplex PCR; TCRdb keeps only in-frame clonotypes and omits some of them. The table records 35,000 to 55,000 clones, roughly 90% of them present only once. Trimming took off 2 bases at V and 3 bases at J, with 12 bases between the two ends. CDR3 length: 15 amino acids. The germline gives CDR1 SGHRS, CDR2 YFSETQ. The sequenced sample was peripheral blood, obtained in the second trimester of pregnancy. This TCR came from a female donor in good health, enrolled as a control in a pregnancy study. This chain connects TRBV5-1 to TRBJ1-5; tentatively, D is TRBD1 (5 bases). The chain's CDR3 is CASSLTAGSNQPQHF. CDR3 coding DNA: TGCGCCAGCAGCTTAACCGCAGGGTCCAATCAGCCCCAGCATTTT.